This passage covers 4 T cell receptor beta chains from one sample sequenced in a study of blood T cell repertoires in COVID-19. Here immunoSEQ multiplex PCR was the method, and the copy in TCRdb shows in-frame clones only, minus some. The sample yields over 150,000 clones, 80% to 90% seen once. The material sequenced was peripheral blood. The receptors were gathered from a woman aged 80 or older with COVID-19, enrolled during active disease.

This clone was seen a single time. V usage is TRBV10-3 and J usage is TRBJ1-4; D call uncertain. The CDR3 totals 14 residues. Germline CDR1 is ENHRY and CDR2 is SYGVKD. Trimming removed 6 bases from V and 4 bases from J, with 12 bases in between. The CDR3 sequence: CAISGREVNEKLFF. DNA of the CDR3: TGTGCCATCAGCGGACGGGAAGTTAATGAAAAACTGTTTTTT.

The CDR3 sequence is CASSFGVNRAHLNTEAFF. The DNA for the CDR3 is TGTGCCAGCAGTTTTGGGGTGAACAGGGCTCACCTGAACACTGAAGCTTTCTTT. The genes are TRBV28 and TRBJ1-1, with D possibly being TRBD1 (6 bases). Germline V gene lookup returns CDR1 MDHEN and CDR2 SYDVKM. The CDR3 contains 18 residues. Trimming shortened V by 3 bases and J by 0 bases, and 20 bases separated the two germline ends.

The V and J genes are TRBV4-1 and TRBJ1-4; no clear D gene. V lost 1 base, J lost 11 bases, and 20 bases lay in between. This CDR3 comprises 16 residues. Germline loops: CDR1 MGHRA, CDR2 YSYEKL. As DNA, the CDR3 is TGCGCCAGCAGCCAAGTAGTAACCGGTGAATATTTGAAACTGTTTTTT. This translates into CASSQVVTGEYLKLFF.

This clone was recorded only once. The chain is built from TRBV7-2 and TRBJ2-5, with TRBD2 matching 9 bases. Trimming removed 4 bases from V and 4 bases from J; junction bases left unmatched: 4. There are 14 residues in the CDR3. Germline CDR1 SGHTA, CDR2 FQGNSA. CDR3 amino acids: CASSYGRGGETQYF. The DNA of the CDR3 is TGTGCCAGCAGCTACGGGCGGGGGGGAGAGACCCAGTACTTC.